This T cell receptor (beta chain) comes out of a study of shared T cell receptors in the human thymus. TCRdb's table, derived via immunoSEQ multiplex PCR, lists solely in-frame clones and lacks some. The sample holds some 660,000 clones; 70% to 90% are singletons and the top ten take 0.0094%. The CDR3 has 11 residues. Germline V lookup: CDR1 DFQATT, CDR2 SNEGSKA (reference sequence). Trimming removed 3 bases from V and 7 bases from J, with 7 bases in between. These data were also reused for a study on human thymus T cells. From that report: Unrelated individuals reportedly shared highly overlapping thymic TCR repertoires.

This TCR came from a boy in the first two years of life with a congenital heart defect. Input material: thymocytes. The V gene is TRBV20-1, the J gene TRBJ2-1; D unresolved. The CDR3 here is CSASGNNEQFF. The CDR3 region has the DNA TGCAGTGCTAGTGGCAATAATGAGCAGTTCTTC.